This T cell receptor (beta chain) was retrieved from a study of T-cell memory formation after mild COVID-19. Study information: The TCR clusters were mostly specific to one donor. Study conclusions and caveats: The main location of contracting CD4+ clones was CM and EM, and that of contracting CD8+ clones was EMRA. CD4/CD8 balance characterized clones contracting day 15 to 85, and CD4+ skew characterized later expanders.

The germline CDR1 and CDR2 sequences are MGHRA and YSYEKL. The V and J ends lost 0 bases and 1 base respectively, with 15 bases between them. The CDR3 contains 17 residues. Note on this clonotype: What it binds is unknown.

5'RACE with constant-segment primers yielded barcoded, UMI-tagged TCR alpha and TCR beta cDNA libraries. TCRdb redid the calling of the 5' RACE reads with MiXCR, one entry per CDR3 protein. The sample records 350,000 to 500,000 distinct CDR3 sequences, over 15% being singletons. The chain uses TRBV4-1 and TRBJ1-2; weak D call: TRBD1 (5 bases). Sequenced material: PBMCs or a T cell subset sorted from them (not recorded which). This receptor was obtained from an adult woman who had mild COVID-19 (a few samples of this study predate the infection). Cell type and time point are not known. The CDR3 here is CASSQEGTVDFNYGYTF. CDR3 coding DNA: TGCGCCAGCAGCCAAGAGGGGACGGTCGATTTTAACTATGGCTACACCTTC.